The source of this T cell receptor beta chain is a study of regulatory T cells in long-lasting Graves disease. Whole-study context: Newly diagnosed Graves' patients had taken antithyroid drugs under 3 months. Study outcomes and limitations: The study found persistent patients shared more public clonotypes (approximately 2,700) than new patients (966).

Many counts were recorded for this clonotype. What it binds is not known. This sample's time point: newly diagnosed GD, antithyroid drugs for less than 3 months. Generation of the TCR library employed RNA extracted from PBMCs. The patients included were those that came from an endocrinology department in Xi'an, China. V lost 2 bases and J lost 2, with 12 bases in between. The germline V gene has CDR1 MNHEY and CDR2 SMNVEV (reference sequence). CDR3 length equals 15 residues. For TCR beta, libraries came from iRepertoire HTBI primers and Arm-PCR of CDR3 regions. From the multiplex PCR reads, TCRdb called clonotypes with MiXCR, one entry per CDR3 protein. This table has 350,000 to 400,000 distinct CDR3 sequences, roughly 16% appearing once.

The source of this sequence is a female donor with Graves disease. The J gene is TRBJ2-5, the V gene TRBV27; D possibly uses TRBD1 or TRBD2 (6 bases each). The material sequenced was peripheral blood mononuclear cells (PBMCs), taken at new diagnosis, from a patient treated with antithyroid drugs. The CDR3 region has the DNA TGTGCCAGCAGTTTAAGGGGGGCGGGACAAGAGACCCAGTACTTC. This encodes CASSLRGAGQETQYF.